The 17 T cell receptor beta chains listed next were all sequenced from one sample in a study of blood T cell repertoires in COVID-19 (TCRdb year 2020). Library preparation used the immunoSEQ multiplex PCR assay. TCRdb mirrors the immuneACCESS table, restricted to in-frame sequences. Some clones are absent from its copies; in checked studies, under half trace to an unresolved V gene, and the reason for the others is unknown. The sample table lists fewer than 350,000 clones, 88% of them with a count of one. The leading ten clones occupy 2% to 2.5% of the sample. The sequenced sample consisted of PBMCs or T cells enriched from blood (not recorded which). All receptors come from a woman aged 60 to 75 in a cohort exposed to, infected with or recovered from COVID-19 (not recorded which).

The table lists this clone with a few counts. CDR3 loop: CASTQDRGTTDTQYF. As DNA, the CDR3 is TGTGCCAGTACCCAGGACAGGGGAACCACAGATACGCAGTATTTT. J is TRBJ2-3 and V is TRBV19; 9 bases map to TRBD1. The CDR3 sequence is 15 residues long. With 7 bases clipped from V and 2 bases from J, the junction kept 7 bases outside the gene matches. The germline V gene encodes CDR1 LNHDA and CDR2 SQIVND (reference sequence).

This chain uses TRBV5-6 with TRBJ1-2; 11 bases are a match to TRBD1. V dropped 0 bases and J dropped 0; count of bases not matched to a gene: 4. The CDR3 contains 17 residues. Germline V gene data show CDR1 as SGHDT and CDR2 as YYEEEE. The CDR3: CASSLVGTGGANYGYTF. The CDR3 DNA reads TGTGCCAGCAGCTTGGTTGGGACAGGGGGTGCTAACTATGGCTACACCTTC.

This rearrangement joins TRBV30 to TRBJ1-5, with 12 bases lining up with TRBD1. CDR3 size: 15 residues. V dropped 2 bases and J dropped 7; count of bases not matched to a gene: 6. Germline CDR1 and CDR2: GTSNPN and SVGIG (reference sequence). DNA of the CDR3: TGTGCCTGGAGTCGGGACAGGGGGCAGGGACAGCCCCAGCATTTT. It is translated as CAWSRDRGQGQPQHF.

This chain links TRBV7-9 with TRBJ2-1; 10 bases fit TRBD2. Per germline, CDR1 SEHNR and CDR2 FQNEAQ (reference sequence). This CDR3 has 16 residues. The J segment lost 6 bases and the V segment lost 2 bases, leaving 7 bases of the junction unmatched. CDR3 DNA sequence: TGTGCCAGCAGCTTAAAAGGGACTAGCGTTGGCAATGAGCAGTTCTTC. The encoded protein is CASSLKGTSVGNEQFF.

The chain employs TRBV5-1 and TRBJ2-3; 10 bases line up with TRBD2. Germline trimming cut 2 bases from V and 2 bases from J; bases unmatched to any gene: 5. CDR1 and CDR2 from the germline V gene are SGHRS and YFSETQ. The CDR3 loop spans 16 amino acids. The CDR3 spells CASSFLAGVPTDTQYF. For the CDR3, the DNA is TGCGCCAGCAGCTTTCTAGCGGGGGTCCCCACAGATACGCAGTATTTT.

The V call is TRBV19, the J call TRBJ2-7; 7 nucleotides agree with TRBD1. Germline values: CDR1 LNHDA, CDR2 SQIVND (reference sequence). The V gene end was trimmed by 6 bases and the J gene end by 1 base; junction bases not matched to a gene: 3. The CDR3 is made up of 13 amino acids. The CDR3 region is CASRGTDSYEQYF. CDR3 bases: TGTGCCAGTAGAGGGACAGATTCCTACGAGCAGTACTTC. Full variable domain (outside the CDR3, taken from reference TRBV19 and TRBJ2-7): DGGITQSPKYLFRKEGQNVTLSCEQNLNHDAMYWYRQDPGQGLRLIYYSQIVNDFQKGDIAEGYSVSREKKESFPLTVTSAQKNPTAFYLCASRGTDSYEQYFGPGTRLTVT.

In this sample, this clone turned up a few times. This sequence joins TRBV5-4 and TRBJ2-6; weak D call: TRBD1 (6 bases). CDR3 size: 16 residues. The V and J ends lost 4 bases and 4 bases respectively, with 15 bases between them. CDR1 is SGHNT, CDR2 YYREEE, per germline (reference sequence). CDR3 residues: CASSAIQGGGANVLTF. In DNA form, the CDR3 reads TGTGCCAGCAGCGCAATACAGGGTGGGGGGGCCAACGTCCTGACTTTC.

The CDR3 bases are TGTGCCAGCAGTTTATGGGTGGGGACTAGCGGTACCTACGAGCAGTACTTC. Its translation: CASSLWVGTSGTYEQYF. The chain links TRBV28 to TRBJ2-7; 11 positions agree with TRBD2. The CDR3 covers 17 residues. With 0 bases clipped from V and 2 bases from J, the junction kept 6 bases outside the gene matches. Germline V gene data show CDR1 as MDHEN and CDR2 as SYDVKM.

The chain carries TRBV5-1 and TRBJ2-5; TRBD2 aligns across 8 bases. V lost 4 bases to trimming and J lost 0 bases; unmatched junction nucleotides: 2. The CDR3 sequence is 14 residues long. Germline V lookup: CDR1 SGHRS, CDR2 YFSETQ. In DNA form, the CDR3 reads TGCGCCAGCAGCACTAGCGGCAACCAAGAGACCCAGTACTTC. This gives the protein CASSTSGNQETQYF. The variable domain in full, with the rest retrieved from reference TRBV5-1 and TRBJ2-5, is KAGVTQTPRYLIKTRGQQVTLSCSPISGHRSVSWYQQTPGQGLQFLFEYFSETQRNKGNFPGRFSGRQFSNSRSEMNVSTLELGDSALYLCASSTSGNQETQYFGPGTRLLVL.

The chain uses TRBV7-2 and TRBJ2-5; 15 bases align to TRBD2. The V and J ends lost 5 bases and 4 bases, in that order; junction bases with no gene match: 2. The V gene's germline CDR1 is SGHTA and CDR2 FQGNSA. The CDR3 sequence is 15 residues long. The CDR3 region is CASSRTSGRAETQYF. Written as DNA, the CDR3 is TGTGCCAGCAGCCGGACTAGCGGGAGGGCAGAGACCCAGTACTTC.

This chain joins TRBV30 and TRBJ2-1, with D hard to call. CDR1 and CDR2 from the germline V gene are GTSNPN and SVGIG (reference sequence). Trimming removed 4 bases at V and 1 base at J, with 11 bases between. The CDR3 consists of 14 residues. In nucleotides, the CDR3 is TGTGCCTGGACCCCAAGCGTGTCCTACAATGAGCAGTTCTTC. As protein: CAWTPSVSYNEQFF.

This clone was picked up one time. DNA for the CDR3: TGCGCCAGCAGCTTGGATAGCGGTCCCGAGGGATACAATGAGCAGTTCTTC. It yields the protein CASSLDSGPEGYNEQFF. V and J are TRBV5-1 and TRBJ2-1, with a possible D match to TRBD2 (6 bases). V lost 0 bases and J lost 4, with 17 bases in between. Germline V gene data show CDR1 as SGHRS and CDR2 as YFSETQ. The CDR3 is 17 amino acids.

The V call is TRBV18, the J call TRBJ2-1; possibly TRBD2 for D (6 bases). V was trimmed by 1 base and J by 9 bases, leaving 16 bases between them. The CDR3 extends over 15 amino acids. Germline-derived CDR1 and CDR2 are KGHSH and LQKENI. CDR3 sequence (DNA): TGTGCCAGCTCACCACAGTTCGGGGGAGTTGGTGAGCAGTTCTTC. This gives the protein CASSPQFGGVGEQFF.

This chain joins TRBV15 and TRBJ2-6; D remains ambiguous. Germline V lookup: CDR1 LNHNV, CDR2 YYDKDF (reference sequence). The CDR3 has 16 residues. The V gene lost 0 bases and the J gene lost 0 bases, with 6 bases spanning the gap. CDR3 residues: CATSRDPSSGANVLTF. CDR3 sequence (DNA): TGTGCCACCAGCAGAGATCCGAGCTCTGGGGCCAACGTCCTGACTTTC.

The chain uses TRBV10-1 and TRBJ2-1, with a weak D call TRBD2 (5 bases). The CDR3 totals 15 residues. Trimming took off 2 bases at V and 12 bases at J, with 20 bases between the two ends. Germline CDR1 is WNHNN and CDR2 is SYGVQD (reference sequence). In DNA form, the CDR3 reads TGCGCCAGCAGTGAGATGGCGGGTGTGAGTACGACGCAGTTCTTC. Amino acid sequence: CASSEMAGVSTTQFF.

V and J are TRBV19 and TRBJ2-3, with TRBD1 matching 12 bases. With 5 bases clipped from V and 3 bases from J, the junction kept 9 bases outside the gene matches. Per germline, CDR1 LNHDA and CDR2 SQIVND (reference sequence). The CDR3 extends over 17 amino acids. DNA for the CDR3: TGTGCCAGTAGTCGGCTTCCGGGACAGGGGGCAACAGATACGCAGTATTTT. Its protein is CASSRLPGQGATDTQYF.

The chain joins TRBV5-1 to TRBJ1-1, with 10 bases aligning to TRBD1. From germline, CDR1 is SGHRS and CDR2 YFSETQ. V was clipped by 3 bases and J by 4 bases; unmatched bases: 18. This CDR3 region has 19 residues. CDR3 protein: CASSSLPPGQGRWGTEAFF. CDR3 sequence (DNA): TGCGCCAGCAGCTCCCTTCCGCCGGGACAGGGGAGGTGGGGCACTGAAGCTTTCTTT. The whole variable domain, remainder taken from reference TRBV5-1 and TRBJ1-1, is KAGVTQTPRYLIKTRGQQVTLSCSPISGHRSVSWYQQTPGQGLQFLFEYFSETQRNKGNFPGRFSGRQFSNSRSEMNVSTLELGDSALYLCASSSLPPGQGRWGTEAFFGQGTRLTVV.